These 13 T cell receptor beta chains came from one sample sequenced in a study of early T cells in non-severe SARS-CoV-2 infection. TCRdb re-called the 5' RACE reads with MiXCR, one entry per CDR3 protein. In the table there are some 60,000 distinct CDR3 sequences, just under 9% of which are singletons. The material sequenced was whole blood. These receptors originate from an adult who was a healthcare worker with PCR-confirmed SARS-CoV-2 infection or an uninfected control (not recorded which).

This clonotype is judged medium-sized. This chain connects TRBV29-1 to TRBJ2-5; unclear D gene. V was cut by 5 bases and J by 8 bases, with 12 bases left in between. The CDR3 sequence is 11 residues long. The germline V gene encodes CDR1 SQVTM and CDR2 ANQGSEA. This CDR3 reads CSVSQMSTQYF. As DNA, the CDR3 is TGCAGCGTTTCCCAGATGTCAACCCAGTACTTC.

This clonotype was seen more than once but under ten times. The chain uses TRBV6-6 and TRBJ2-7; D may be TRBD2 (5 bases). The V end was cut by 6 bases, the J end by 1 base, with 13 bases between. The CDR3 spans 14 residues. Looked up from germline, CDR1 is MNHNY and CDR2 is SVGAGI (reference sequence). The chain's CDR3 is CASRPSGESYEQYF. The DNA for the CDR3 is TGTGCCAGCAGACCAAGCGGAGAGTCCTACGAGCAGTACTTC.

In this sample, this clonotype turned up many times. A read error may account for a junction end that differs from germline. The V and J genes are TRBV7-3 and TRBJ1-2; 9 bases are shared with TRBD1. Per the germline V gene, CDR1 is SGHTA and CDR2 is FQGTGA. The CDR3 consists of 12 residues. CDR3 sequence: CASSFRTGVISF. Written as DNA, the CDR3 is TGTGCCAGCAGCTTTAGGACAGGGGTTATTTCCTTC.

This clonotype was observed at least ten times. This chain joins TRBV4-1 and TRBJ1-3; maybe TRBD1 (6 bases). CDR1 and CDR2 from the germline V gene are MGHRA and YSYEKL. The CDR3 is made up of 15 amino acids. The V end was cut by 3 bases, the J end by 2 bases, with 11 bases between. The CDR3 bases are TGCGCCAGCAGCCACTCAGGGGTAACTGGAAACACCATATATTTT. This codes for CASSHSGVTGNTIYF.

This clonotype was observed many times. This chain joins TRBV12-3 or TRBV12-4 and TRBJ1-1; 8 nucleotides align to TRBD1. V gave up 3 bases and J gave up 11 bases; unmatched junction bases: 5. The CDR3 totals 12 residues. The CDR3 reads CASSFQGATAFF. The CDR3 DNA is TGTGCCAGCAGTTTTCAGGGGGCCACTGCTTTCTTT.

This clonotype appeared a few times. The CDR3 is CASRRGGTNIQYF. The CDR3 DNA is TGTGCCAGCAGACGGGGAGGGACAAACATTCAGTACTTC. The chain joins TRBV28 to TRBJ2-4; TRBD2 matches 7 bases. J gave up 6 bases and V 6 bases, and 5 bases lay outside the gene matches. This CDR3 contains 13 residues. Germline CDR1 MDHEN, CDR2 SYDVKM.

In regard to this clonotype: A read error may produce the germline difference seen at one junction end. V usage is TRBV5-1 and J usage is TRBJ1-1; D possibly corresponds to TRBD1 (6 bases). The CDR3 runs 14 residues. Germline V gene lookup returns CDR1 SGHRS and CDR2 YFSETQ. DNA of the CDR3: TGCACCAGCAGCTTGGGACATATGAACACTGAAGCTTTCTTT. Translation gives CTSSLGHMNTEAFF.

V gene TRBV7-2 combines with J gene TRBJ2-7; tentative D call: TRBD2 (6 bases). Germline loops: CDR1 SGHTA, CDR2 FQGNSA. Trimming took 2 bases from V and 5 from J, leaving 16 bases between them. This CDR3 is 15 amino acids long. CDR3 nucleotide sequence: TGTGCCAGCAGCTTAAGGTCGGGGGTTGACGACGAGCAGTACTTC. Translated: CASSLRSGVDDEQYF.

This rearrangement joins TRBV12-3 or TRBV12-4 to TRBJ2-1; TRBD2 agrees at 7 bases. With V trimmed by 6 bases and J by 7 bases, 9 bases remained unmatched. The CDR3 is 14 amino acids. The CDR3 region is CASSRAGRLNEQFF. In DNA form, the CDR3 reads TGTGCCAGCAGCCGCGCCGGGAGGTTAAATGAGCAGTTCTTC.

V gene TRBV5-1 combines with J gene TRBJ2-7; the D call may be TRBD1 or TRBD2 (7 bases each). V lost 4 bases and J 4 bases, leaving 21 bases between the germline ends. Germline lookup yields CDR1 SGHRS and CDR2 YFSETQ. This CDR3 spans 16 amino acids. The CDR3 loop reads CASSPGTGEGWYEQYF. The CDR3 DNA follows: TGCGCCAGCAGCCCAGGTACAGGGGAGGGCTGGTACGAGCAGTACTTC.

This clonotype was detected ten times or more. The chain employs TRBV4-3 and TRBJ1-2; D gene uncertain. The V end lost 0 bases, the J end lost 0 bases, and 11 bases lay between the germline ends. The germline CDR1 and CDR2 sequences are LGHNA and YSLEER. This CDR3 contains 16 residues. In nucleotides, the CDR3 is TGCGCCAGCAGCCAAGAAAGGGTTAGGGCTAACTATGGCTACACCTTC. Translated: CASSQERVRANYGYTF.

This clonotype has more than one count but fewer than ten. The chain is built from TRBV20-1 and TRBJ2-1, with 7 bases matching TRBD2. V lost 0 bases to trimming and J lost 6 bases; unmatched junction nucleotides: 11. This CDR3 is built from 16 residues. Looked up from germline, CDR1 is DFQATT and CDR2 is SNEGSKA (reference sequence). The CDR3 region is CSARDHKAGLSNEQFF. In nucleotides, the CDR3 is TGCAGTGCTAGAGATCATAAAGCGGGACTAAGCAATGAGCAGTTCTTC.

This clonotype was detected ten times or more. V gene TRBV7-2 combines with J gene TRBJ2-1; 7 bases line up with TRBD2. The trim removed 5 bases at V and 9 bases at J, leaving 16 bases unmatched. In germline, CDR1 is SGHTA, CDR2 FQGNSA. This CDR3 is 16 amino acids long. The CDR3 is CASSPAAGTAGVEQFF. The CDR3 DNA is TGTGCCAGCAGCCCGGCAGCGGGAACCGCGGGCGTTGAGCAGTTCTTC.